This T cell receptor (beta chain) was captured by sequencing in a study of T cells in Graves' hyperthyroidism and ophthalmopathy. Graves' hyperthyroidism showing no ophthalmopathy progression within 18 months was considered stable. Findings of the study overall: Using 13 V-J features, a model discriminated ophthalmopathy from stable hyperthyroidism. In the blood, most expanded thyroid clonotypes above 0.001 appeared as well.

TCR beta CDR3 regions were amplified from RNA transcripts. TCR CDR3 regions were first amplified by RT-PCR with HTBI primers. TCRdb processed the multiplex PCR reads anew with MiXCR; each CDR3 protein has one entry. The sample lists roughly 660,000 distinct CDR3 sequences, around a sixth occurring once. The CDR3 runs to 15 residues. V lost 5 bases and J lost 2, with 14 bases in between. CDR1 is SEHNR, CDR2 FQNEAQ, per germline (reference sequence). As regards this clonotype: Its antigen remains unidentified.

This receptor was obtained from a man between 45 and 60 years old with Graves' hyperthyroidism. The sample taken for sequencing was blood. This rearrangement joins TRBV7-9 to TRBJ2-3; tentatively, D is TRBD2 (5 bases). The CDR3 nucleotides are TGTGCCAGCAGCGTCATACTAGGGAACACAGATACGCAGTATTTT. Translation: CASSVILGNTDTQYF.